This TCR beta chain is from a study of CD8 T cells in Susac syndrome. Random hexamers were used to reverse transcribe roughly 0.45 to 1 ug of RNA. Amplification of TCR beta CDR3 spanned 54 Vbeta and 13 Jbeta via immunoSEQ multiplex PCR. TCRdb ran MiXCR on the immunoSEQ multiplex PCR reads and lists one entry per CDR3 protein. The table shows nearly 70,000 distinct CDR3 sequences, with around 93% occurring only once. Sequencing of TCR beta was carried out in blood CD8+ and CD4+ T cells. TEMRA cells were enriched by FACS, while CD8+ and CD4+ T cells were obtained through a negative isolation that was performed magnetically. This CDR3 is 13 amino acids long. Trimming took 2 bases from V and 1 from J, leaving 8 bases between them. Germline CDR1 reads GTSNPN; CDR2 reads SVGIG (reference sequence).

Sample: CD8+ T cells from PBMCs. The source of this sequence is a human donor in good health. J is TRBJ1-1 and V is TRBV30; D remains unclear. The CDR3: CAWSLGRNTEAFF. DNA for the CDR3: TGTGCCTGGAGTTTAGGGCGGAACACTGAAGCTTTCTTT.